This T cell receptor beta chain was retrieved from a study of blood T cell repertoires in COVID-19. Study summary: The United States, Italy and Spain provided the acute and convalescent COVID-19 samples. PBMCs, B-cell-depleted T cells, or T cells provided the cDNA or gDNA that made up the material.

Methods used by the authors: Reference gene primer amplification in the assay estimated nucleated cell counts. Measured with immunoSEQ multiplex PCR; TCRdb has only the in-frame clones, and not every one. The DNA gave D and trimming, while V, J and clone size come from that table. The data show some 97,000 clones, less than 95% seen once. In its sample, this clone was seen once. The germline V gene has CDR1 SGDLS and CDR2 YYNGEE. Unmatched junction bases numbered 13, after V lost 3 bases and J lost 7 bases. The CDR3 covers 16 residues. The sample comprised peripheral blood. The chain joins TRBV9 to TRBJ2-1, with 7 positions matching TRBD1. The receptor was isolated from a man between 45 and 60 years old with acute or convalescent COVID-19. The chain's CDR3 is CASSAPTGRLGNEQFF. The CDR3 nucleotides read TGTGCCAGCAGCGCCCCGACAGGGCGACTTGGGAATGAGCAGTTCTTC.